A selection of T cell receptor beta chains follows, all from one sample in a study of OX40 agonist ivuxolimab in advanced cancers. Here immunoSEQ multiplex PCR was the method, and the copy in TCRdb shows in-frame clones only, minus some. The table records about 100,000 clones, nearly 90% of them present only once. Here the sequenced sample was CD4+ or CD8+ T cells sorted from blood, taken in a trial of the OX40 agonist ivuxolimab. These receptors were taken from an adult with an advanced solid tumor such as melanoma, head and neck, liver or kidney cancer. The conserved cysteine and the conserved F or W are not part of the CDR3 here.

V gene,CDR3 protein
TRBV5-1,ASSSLAGDYSGANVLT
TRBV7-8,ASSLEAGVNYGYT
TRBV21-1,ASSKGPSLHFQHNEQF
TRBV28,ASTVGLAGWGSYNEQF
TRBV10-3,ATTPGQGAVQPQH
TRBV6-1,ASSGNLQGSEAF
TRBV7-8,ASSSRVRRSDYGYT
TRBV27,ASGVIGNYNEQF
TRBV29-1,SVGDWGGYGYT
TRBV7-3,ASSPSRDRNYEQY
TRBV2,ASSETYTQTEAF
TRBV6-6,ASSLQQAFEQY
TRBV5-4,ASSLQVGGPFYGYT
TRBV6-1,ASRRQGWEKLF
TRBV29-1,SVGGAAGNQPQH
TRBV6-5,ASRRVESNTGELF
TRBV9,ASSVESQGDTEAF
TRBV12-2,ASRLVSNPPLTGDHRNSNQPQH
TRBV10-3,AISDGLAGGDQF
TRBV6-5,ASSYSGRINTEAF
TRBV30,AWSQGGLWY
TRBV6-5,ASSYSNVGNTEAF
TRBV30,ARDRQNTEAF
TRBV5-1,ASSLGLEEQY
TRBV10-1,ASSRLAGAVETGELF
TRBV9,ASSKRQGEIKNTIY
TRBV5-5,ASSLRDLTYEQY
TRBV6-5,ASRSGLNSPLH
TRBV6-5,ASSTRGDEQF
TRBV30,AWSVLWDRGLSGANVLT
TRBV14,ASSRNTDRVRKF
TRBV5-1,ASSLTILGNTGELF
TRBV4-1,ASSRRGANTEAF
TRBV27,ASRRSGVMNTEAF
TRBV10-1,ASSESLGFGEQF
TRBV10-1,AKIQGSLSYEQY
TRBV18,ASSPTGQMNEKLF
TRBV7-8,ASSAGGQQETQY
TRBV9,ASSLTGQMNTEAF
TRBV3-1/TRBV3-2,ASARGQF
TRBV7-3,ASSPRGYGANVLT
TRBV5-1,ASSLGTSPNQPQH
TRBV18,ASSQDRAGNTIY
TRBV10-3,AISPFAGDTDTQY
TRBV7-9,ASSLDMTPIQY
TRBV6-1,ASSERVLGADTQY
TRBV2,ASSEARAGEQF
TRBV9,ASSAGQGAGNQPQH
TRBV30,AWSTRGSTEAF
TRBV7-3,ASSSPERGTDTQY
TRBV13,ASSPRAGQLRDNEQF
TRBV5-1,ASSEGLAGSGEQY
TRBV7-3,ASSRIAGAVSGANVLT